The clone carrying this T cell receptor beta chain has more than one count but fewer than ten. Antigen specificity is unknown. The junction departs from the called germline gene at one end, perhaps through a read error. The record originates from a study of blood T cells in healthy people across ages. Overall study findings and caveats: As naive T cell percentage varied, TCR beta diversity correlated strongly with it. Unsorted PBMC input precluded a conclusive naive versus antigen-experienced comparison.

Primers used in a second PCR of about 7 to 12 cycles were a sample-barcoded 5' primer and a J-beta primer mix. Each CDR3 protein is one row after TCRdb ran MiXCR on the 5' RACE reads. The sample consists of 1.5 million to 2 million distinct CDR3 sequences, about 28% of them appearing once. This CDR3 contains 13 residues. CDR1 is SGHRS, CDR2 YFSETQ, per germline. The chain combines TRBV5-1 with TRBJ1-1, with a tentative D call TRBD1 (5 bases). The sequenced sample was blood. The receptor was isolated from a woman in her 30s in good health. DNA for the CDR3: TGCGCCAGCAGGGCCGGGGGGAACACTGAGGCTTTCTTT. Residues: CASRAGGNTEAFF.